These 7 T cell receptor beta chains were all obtained from the same sample, sequenced in a study of T cells after yellow fever vaccination. In TCRdb, the 5' RACE reads were re-called with MiXCR into one record per CDR3 protein. The sample shows about 22,000 distinct CDR3 sequences, approximately 5.2% of them seen only once. The sample in question was PBMCs, either bulk or a sorted T-cell subset (CD4+, CD8+, memory, or dextramer-sorted; not recorded which), obtained around 45 days after the first yellow fever vaccination. These receptors originate from a man between 18 and 35 years old who received the YFV17D yellow fever vaccine.

This clonotype has ten or more counts. The CDR3 DNA follows: TGCAGCGTCCGACAGGGGGCGACTAACTATGGCTACACCTTC. This encodes CSVRQGATNYGYTF. The chain recombines TRBV29-1 with TRBJ1-2, with TRBD1 matching 10 bases. With 6 bases clipped from V and 0 bases from J, the junction kept 4 bases outside the gene matches. This CDR3 has 14 amino acids. Germline V lookup: CDR1 SQVTM, CDR2 ANQGSEA.

This clonotype was recorded many times. The chain is built from TRBV9 and TRBJ2-3; no reliable D call. Germline V lookup: CDR1 SGDLS, CDR2 YYNGEE. Trimming removed 3 bases at V and 0 bases at J, with 14 bases between. This CDR3 spans 16 amino acids. This CDR3 is CASSETPFSSTDTQYF. DNA of the CDR3: TGTGCCAGCAGCGAGACCCCCTTTTCTAGCACAGATACGCAGTATTTT. Full variable domain (missing parts from reference TRBV9 and TRBJ2-3): DSGVTQTPKHLITATGQRVTLRCSPRSGDLSVYWYQQSLDQGLQFLIQYYNGEERAKGNILERFSAQQFPDLHSELNLSSLELGDSALYFCASSETPFSSTDTQYFGPGTRLTVL.

This clonotype was picked up many times. The rearrangement links TRBV7-9 to TRBJ2-7; D is uncertain. With 2 bases removed from V and 1 base from J, the gap between germline ends came to 0 bases. Germline CDR1 is SEHNR and CDR2 is FQNEAQ (reference sequence). The CDR3 has 11 amino acids. CDR3 coding DNA: TGTGCCAGCAGCTTATCCTACGAGCAGTACTTC. Its translation is CASSLSYEQYF.

This clonotype was recorded many times. This chain connects TRBV5-5 to TRBJ2-1; no firm D call. Germline CDR1 reads SGHKS; CDR2 reads YYEKEE (reference sequence). The CDR3 has 15 amino acids. The V gene lost 4 bases and the J gene lost 1 base, with 12 bases spanning the gap. Here the CDR3 DNA reads TGTGCCAGCAGCCCCTACTACCTTTCCTACAATGAGCAGTTCTTC. It yields the protein CASSPYYLSYNEQFF.

On this clonotype: This may be a read error, as it is one base from a much larger clone. The V gene is TRBV4-1, the J gene TRBJ1-2, with no clear D. This CDR3 has 12 amino acids. The V gene's germline CDR1 is MGHRA and CDR2 YSYEKL. V lost 2 bases and J 5 bases, leaving 6 bases between the germline ends. The CDR3 protein is CASSQTAYGYTF. The CDR3 region has the DNA TGCGCCAGCAGCCAAACTGCTTATGGCTACACCTTC.

The J gene is TRBJ1-6, the V gene TRBV5-4; D is uncertain. The CDR3 runs to 14 residues. Germline-derived CDR1 and CDR2 are SGHNT and YYREEE (reference sequence). V was trimmed by 2 bases and J by 6 bases, leaving 9 bases between them. DNA of the CDR3: TGTGCCAGCAGCTTCCCGGGCACTAATTCACCCCTCCACTTT. Translation gives CASSFPGTNSPLHF.

This sequence joins TRBV28 and TRBJ2-7; the match to TRBD1 covers 9 bases. V was clipped by 3 bases and J by 3 bases; unmatched bases: 6. This CDR3 has 15 residues. Germline CDR1 is MDHEN and CDR2 is SYDVKM. This chain's CDR3 is CASSLPGQGIYEQYF. CDR3 DNA sequence: TGTGCCAGCAGTTTGCCCGGACAGGGGATCTACGAGCAGTACTTC.